A single sample gave rise to the 3 T cell receptor beta chains below, sequenced in a study of cytomegalovirus exposure and HLA in healthy donors. PCR primers comprised 60 Vbeta and 13 Jbeta primers. Repertoires were generated with immunoSEQ multiplex PCR, while TCRdb's copy carries only in-frame clones and drops some. Of 160,000 or so clones listed, roughly 79% are singletons. Material: PBMCs. All receptors derive from a woman between 50 and 59 years old in good health and CMV-seronegative.

The gene calls are TRBV4-3 and TRBJ2-3; 7 bases map to TRBD1. Germline loops: CDR1 LGHNA, CDR2 YSLEER. V lost 1 base to trimming and J lost 4 bases; unmatched junction nucleotides: 5. This CDR3 is built from 15 residues. The CDR3 spells CASSQGGGEADTQYF. The CDR3, as DNA: TGCGCCAGCAGCCAAGGAGGGGGCGAGGCAGATACGCAGTATTTT.

This chain joins TRBV5-4 and TRBJ2-1, with a weak D call TRBD2 (7 bases). CDR1 and CDR2 (germline): SGHNT, YYREEE (reference sequence). The CDR3 is 13 amino acids. Trimming took 0 bases from V and 9 from J, leaving 10 bases between them. CDR3 residues: CASSLVGGGEQFF. DNA for the CDR3: TGTGCCAGCAGCTTGGTAGGGGGGGGTGAGCAGTTCTTC.

J is TRBJ1-3 and V is TRBV19; D possibly corresponds to TRBD1 (5 bases). The CDR3 covers 16 residues. The V end lost 5 bases, the J end lost 0 bases, and 14 bases lay between the germline ends. CDR1 is LNHDA, CDR2 SQIVND, per germline (reference sequence). The CDR3 loop reads CASSPRTRNSGNTIYF. CDR3 in DNA: TGTGCCAGTAGTCCCCGGACACGAAACTCTGGAAACACCATATATTTT.